The clone carrying this T cell receptor (beta chain) has a handful of counts. Looked up from germline, CDR1 is SNHLY and CDR2 is FYNNEI. CDR3 length equals 15 residues. V shed 7 bases, J shed 2 bases, and the junction held 6 bases outside the gene matches. Authors' data handling: The authors estimated nucleated cell counts from reference gene primer amplification. TCRdb's copy holds only in-frame clones and misses some; the assay was immunoSEQ multiplex PCR. V and J calls and clone size are given by that table; D and trimming were obtained from the DNA. The repertoire holds 150,000 or so clones, 81% seen once, with approximately 11% in the top ten. The data belong to a study of blood T cell repertoires in COVID-19. Overall study context: There were acute and convalescent COVID-19 samples, and they came from the United States, Italy and Spain. The cDNA or gDNA used as material had been derived from T cells, B-cell-depleted T cells, or PBMCs.

The sequence derives from a man aged 55 to 70 with active or convalescent COVID-19. The sequenced material came from peripheral blood. V gene TRBV2 combines with J gene TRBJ2-1, with 9 bases that match TRBD1. The CDR3: CASKTGTGPYNEQFF. The CDR3 coding sequence is TGTGCCAGCAAGACCGGGACAGGGCCCTACAATGAGCAGTTCTTC.